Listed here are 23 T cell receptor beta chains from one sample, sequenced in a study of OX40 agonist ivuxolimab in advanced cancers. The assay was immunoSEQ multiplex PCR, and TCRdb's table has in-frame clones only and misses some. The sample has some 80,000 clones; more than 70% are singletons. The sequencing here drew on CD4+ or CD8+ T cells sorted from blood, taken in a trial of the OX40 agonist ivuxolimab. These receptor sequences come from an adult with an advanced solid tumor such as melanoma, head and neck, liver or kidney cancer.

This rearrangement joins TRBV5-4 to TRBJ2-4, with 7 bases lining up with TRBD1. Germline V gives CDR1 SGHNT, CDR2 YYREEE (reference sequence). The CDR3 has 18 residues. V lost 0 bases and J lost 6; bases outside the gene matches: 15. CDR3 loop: CASSLEGGRVGLRNIQYF. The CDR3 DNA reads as TGTGCCAGCAGCTTGGAAGGGGGCAGGGTAGGGTTGAGAAACATTCAGTACTTC. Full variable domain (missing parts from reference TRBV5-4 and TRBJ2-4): ETGVTQSPTHLIKTRGQQVTLRCSSQSGHNTVSWYQQALGQGPQFIFQYYREEENGRGNFPPRFSGLQFPNYSSELNVNALELDDSALYLCASSLEGGRVGLRNIQYFGAGTRLSVL.

CDR3 residues: CASSSGNTIYF. For the CDR3, the DNA is TGCGCCAGCAGTTCTGGAAACACCATATATTTT. The chain has TRBV4-1 and TRBJ1-3; no clear D gene. This CDR3 contains 11 residues. The germline V gene encodes CDR1 MGHRA and CDR2 YSYEKL. V was trimmed by 6 bases and J by 1 base, leaving 1 base between them.

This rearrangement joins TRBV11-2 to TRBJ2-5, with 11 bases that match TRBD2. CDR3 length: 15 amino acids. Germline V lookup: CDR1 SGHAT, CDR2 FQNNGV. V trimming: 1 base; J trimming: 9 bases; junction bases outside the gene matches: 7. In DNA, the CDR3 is TGTGCCAGCAGCTTAGTTTCTAGCGGGGGGAGGGCCCAGTACTTC. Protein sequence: CASSLVSSGGRAQYF.

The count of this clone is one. The CDR3 bases are TGTGCCAGCAGCCGGGGGGGTAGCAATCAGCCCCAGCATTTT. Encoded protein: CASSRGGSNQPQHF. The V call is TRBV6-5, the J call TRBJ1-5, with a tentative D call TRBD1 (5 bases). The CDR3 has 14 residues. Germline CDR1 MNHEY, CDR2 SVGAGI. Between the trimmed V and J ends, which lost 6 bases and 0 bases, there was a span of 9 bases.

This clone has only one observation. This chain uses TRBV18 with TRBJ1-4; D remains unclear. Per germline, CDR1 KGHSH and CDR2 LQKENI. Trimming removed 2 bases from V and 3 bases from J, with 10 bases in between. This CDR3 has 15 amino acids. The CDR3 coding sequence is TGTGCCAGCTCACCAGCGCGAATGCCTAATGAAAAACTGTTTTTT. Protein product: CASSPARMPNEKLFF.

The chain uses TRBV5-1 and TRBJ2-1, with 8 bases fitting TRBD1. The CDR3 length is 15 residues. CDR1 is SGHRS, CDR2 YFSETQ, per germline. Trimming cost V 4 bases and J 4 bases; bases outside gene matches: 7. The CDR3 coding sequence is TGCGCCAGCAGCCTTGGACAGGGCCCATACAATGAGCAGTTCTTC. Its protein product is CASSLGQGPYNEQFF.

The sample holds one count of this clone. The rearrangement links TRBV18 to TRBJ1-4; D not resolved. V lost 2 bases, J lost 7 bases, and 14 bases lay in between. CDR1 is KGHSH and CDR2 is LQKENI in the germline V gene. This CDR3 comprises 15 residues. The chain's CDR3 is CASSPRSSGREKLFF. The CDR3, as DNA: TGTGCCAGCTCACCAAGGAGCTCAGGCCGTGAAAAACTGTTTTTT.

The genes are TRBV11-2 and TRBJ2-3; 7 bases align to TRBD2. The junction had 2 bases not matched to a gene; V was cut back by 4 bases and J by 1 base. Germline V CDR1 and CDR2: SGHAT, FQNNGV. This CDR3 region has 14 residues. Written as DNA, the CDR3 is TGTGCCAGCAGCTCCACTAGCGGCACAGATACGCAGTATTTT. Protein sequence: CASSSTSGTDTQYF.

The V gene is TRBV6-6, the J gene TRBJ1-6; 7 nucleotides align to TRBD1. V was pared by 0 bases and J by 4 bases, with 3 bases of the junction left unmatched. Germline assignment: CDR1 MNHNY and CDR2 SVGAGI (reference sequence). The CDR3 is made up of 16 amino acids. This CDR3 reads CASSYSLGQYNSPLHF. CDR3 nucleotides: TGTGCCAGCAGTTACTCTTTGGGACAGTATAATTCACCCCTCCACTTT.

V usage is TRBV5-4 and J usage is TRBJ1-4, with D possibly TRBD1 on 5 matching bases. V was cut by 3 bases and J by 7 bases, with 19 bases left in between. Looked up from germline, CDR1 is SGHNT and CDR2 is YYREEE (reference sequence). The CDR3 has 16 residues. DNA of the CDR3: TGTGCCAGCAGCTCAGGCCGCCCAGGGTTGGGTGAAAAACTGTTTTTT. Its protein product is CASSSGRPGLGEKLFF.

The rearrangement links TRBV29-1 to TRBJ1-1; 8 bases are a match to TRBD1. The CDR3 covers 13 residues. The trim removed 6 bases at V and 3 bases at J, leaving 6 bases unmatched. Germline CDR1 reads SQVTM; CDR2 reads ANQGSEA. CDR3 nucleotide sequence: TGCAGCGTAGCAGGGGGCCCGGACACTGAAGCTTTCTTT. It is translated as CSVAGGPDTEAFF.

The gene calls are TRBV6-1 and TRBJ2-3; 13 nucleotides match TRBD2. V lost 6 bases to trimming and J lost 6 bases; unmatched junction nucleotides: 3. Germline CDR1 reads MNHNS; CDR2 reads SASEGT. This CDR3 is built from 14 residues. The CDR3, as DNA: TGTGCCAGCAGGACTAGCGGGGGGCGCGATACGCAGTATTTT. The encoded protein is CASRTSGGRDTQYF.

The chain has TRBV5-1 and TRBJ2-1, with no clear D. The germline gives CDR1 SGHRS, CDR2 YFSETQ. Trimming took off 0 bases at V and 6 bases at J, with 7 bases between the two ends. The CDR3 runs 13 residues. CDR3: CASSLGRFNEQFF. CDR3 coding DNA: TGCGCCAGCAGCTTGGGACGGTTCAATGAGCAGTTCTTC.

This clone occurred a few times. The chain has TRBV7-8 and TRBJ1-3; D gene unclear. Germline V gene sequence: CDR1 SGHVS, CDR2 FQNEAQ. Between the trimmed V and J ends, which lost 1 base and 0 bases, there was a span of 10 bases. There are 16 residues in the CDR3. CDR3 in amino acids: CASSLGVPHSGNTIYF. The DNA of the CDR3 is TGTGCCAGCAGCTTAGGAGTCCCTCACTCTGGAAACACCATATATTTT.

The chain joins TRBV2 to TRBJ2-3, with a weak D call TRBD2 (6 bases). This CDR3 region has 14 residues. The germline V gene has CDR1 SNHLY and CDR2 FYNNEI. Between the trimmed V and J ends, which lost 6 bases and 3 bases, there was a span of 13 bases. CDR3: CASRYLGTTDTQYF. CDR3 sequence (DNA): TGTGCCAGCAGATATCTCGGGACTACAGATACGCAGTATTTT.

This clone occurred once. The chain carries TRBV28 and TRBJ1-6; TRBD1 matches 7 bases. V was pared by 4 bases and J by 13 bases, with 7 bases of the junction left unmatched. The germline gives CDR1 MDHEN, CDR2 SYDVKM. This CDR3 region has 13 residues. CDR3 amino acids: CASSSPQGSPLHF. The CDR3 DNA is TGTGCCAGCAGTTCCCCACAGGGGTCGCCCCTCCACTTT.

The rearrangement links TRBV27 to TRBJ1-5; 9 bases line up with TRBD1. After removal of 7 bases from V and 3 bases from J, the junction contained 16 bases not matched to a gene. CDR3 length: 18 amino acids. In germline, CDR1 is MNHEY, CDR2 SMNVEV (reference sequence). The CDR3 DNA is TGTGCCAGCATCTCTACCGGGACAGGGCGTGAGGTCAATCAGCCCCAGCATTTT. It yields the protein CASISTGTGREVNQPQHF.

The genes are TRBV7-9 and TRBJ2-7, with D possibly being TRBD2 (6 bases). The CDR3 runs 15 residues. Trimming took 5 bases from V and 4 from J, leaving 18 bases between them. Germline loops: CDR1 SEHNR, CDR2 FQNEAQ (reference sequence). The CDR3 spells CASSNPGLPRYEQYF. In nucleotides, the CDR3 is TGTGCCAGCAGCAATCCGGGACTCCCGCGGTACGAGCAGTACTTC.

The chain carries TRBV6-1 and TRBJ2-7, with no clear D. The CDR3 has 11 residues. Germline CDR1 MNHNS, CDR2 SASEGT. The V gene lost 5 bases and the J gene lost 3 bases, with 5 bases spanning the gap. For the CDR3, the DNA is TGTGCCAGCAGTCTAATCTACGAGCAGTACTTC. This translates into CASSLIYEQYF.

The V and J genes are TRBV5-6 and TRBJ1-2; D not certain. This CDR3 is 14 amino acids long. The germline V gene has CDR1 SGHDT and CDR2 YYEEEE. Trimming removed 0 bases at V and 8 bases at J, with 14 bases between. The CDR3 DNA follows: TGTGCCAGCAGCTTGGCCGAGATTATGGTGGGCTACACCTTC. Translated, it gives CASSLAEIMVGYTF.

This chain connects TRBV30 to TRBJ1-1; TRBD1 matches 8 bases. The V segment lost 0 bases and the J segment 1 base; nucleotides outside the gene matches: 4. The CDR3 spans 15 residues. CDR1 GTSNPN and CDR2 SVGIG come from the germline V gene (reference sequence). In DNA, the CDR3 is TGTGCCTGGAGTGTAAAAGGACAGGGGAACACTGAAGCTTTCTTT. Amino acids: CAWSVKGQGNTEAFF.

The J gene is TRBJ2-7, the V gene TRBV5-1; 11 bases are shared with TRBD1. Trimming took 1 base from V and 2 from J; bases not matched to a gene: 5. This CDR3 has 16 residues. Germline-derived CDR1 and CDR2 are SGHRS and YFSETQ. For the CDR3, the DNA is TGCGCCAGCAGCTTGTGGCCGGGACAGGGGGCCTACGAGCAGTACTTC. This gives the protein CASSLWPGQGAYEQYF.

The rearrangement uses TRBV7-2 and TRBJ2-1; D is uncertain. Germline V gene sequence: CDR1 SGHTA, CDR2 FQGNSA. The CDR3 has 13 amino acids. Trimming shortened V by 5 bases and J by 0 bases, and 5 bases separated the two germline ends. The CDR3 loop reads CASSAASYNEQFF. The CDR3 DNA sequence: TGTGCCAGCAGCGCTGCCTCCTACAATGAGCAGTTCTTC. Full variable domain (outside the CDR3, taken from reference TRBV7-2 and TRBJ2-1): GAGVSQSPSNKVTEKGKDVELRCDPISGHTALYWYRQSLGQGLEFLIYFQGNSAPDKSGLPSDRFSAERTGGSVSTLTIQRTQQEDSAVYLCASSAASYNEQFFGPGTRLTVL.